The source of this T cell receptor beta chain is a study of T cell responses to AZD1222 COVID-19 vaccine. The V and J ends lost 3 bases and 3 bases respectively, with 15 bases between them. The CDR3 totals 16 residues. CDR1 and CDR2 (germline): SGHRS, YFSETQ. Libraries were prepared by immunoSEQ multiplex PCR; TCRdb keeps only in-frame clonotypes and omits some of them. Found here are fewer than 100,000 clones, approximately 84% of them singletons; the top ten hold 13% to 15%. Study-wide findings and caveats: Spike-spanning, vaccine-associated CD4 TCRs were dominant at 160-218 and 743-854. It should be noted that donors were predominantly white British and more often female, and clonal diversity was possibly underestimated. The peak T cell response came first, and repertoires were sampled only after it.

On this clone: What it binds is not known.

V usage is TRBV5-1 and J usage is TRBJ2-2, with D tentatively TRBD2 (6 bases). This clonotype was sampled from an adult who received the AZD1222 COVID-19 vaccine. The sample was peripheral blood, taken 28 days after the second AZD1222 dose. CDR3 loop: CASSSSGGSDTGELFF. DNA for the CDR3: TGCGCCAGCAGCTCCTCAGGAGGGAGCGACACCGGGGAGCTGTTTTTT.